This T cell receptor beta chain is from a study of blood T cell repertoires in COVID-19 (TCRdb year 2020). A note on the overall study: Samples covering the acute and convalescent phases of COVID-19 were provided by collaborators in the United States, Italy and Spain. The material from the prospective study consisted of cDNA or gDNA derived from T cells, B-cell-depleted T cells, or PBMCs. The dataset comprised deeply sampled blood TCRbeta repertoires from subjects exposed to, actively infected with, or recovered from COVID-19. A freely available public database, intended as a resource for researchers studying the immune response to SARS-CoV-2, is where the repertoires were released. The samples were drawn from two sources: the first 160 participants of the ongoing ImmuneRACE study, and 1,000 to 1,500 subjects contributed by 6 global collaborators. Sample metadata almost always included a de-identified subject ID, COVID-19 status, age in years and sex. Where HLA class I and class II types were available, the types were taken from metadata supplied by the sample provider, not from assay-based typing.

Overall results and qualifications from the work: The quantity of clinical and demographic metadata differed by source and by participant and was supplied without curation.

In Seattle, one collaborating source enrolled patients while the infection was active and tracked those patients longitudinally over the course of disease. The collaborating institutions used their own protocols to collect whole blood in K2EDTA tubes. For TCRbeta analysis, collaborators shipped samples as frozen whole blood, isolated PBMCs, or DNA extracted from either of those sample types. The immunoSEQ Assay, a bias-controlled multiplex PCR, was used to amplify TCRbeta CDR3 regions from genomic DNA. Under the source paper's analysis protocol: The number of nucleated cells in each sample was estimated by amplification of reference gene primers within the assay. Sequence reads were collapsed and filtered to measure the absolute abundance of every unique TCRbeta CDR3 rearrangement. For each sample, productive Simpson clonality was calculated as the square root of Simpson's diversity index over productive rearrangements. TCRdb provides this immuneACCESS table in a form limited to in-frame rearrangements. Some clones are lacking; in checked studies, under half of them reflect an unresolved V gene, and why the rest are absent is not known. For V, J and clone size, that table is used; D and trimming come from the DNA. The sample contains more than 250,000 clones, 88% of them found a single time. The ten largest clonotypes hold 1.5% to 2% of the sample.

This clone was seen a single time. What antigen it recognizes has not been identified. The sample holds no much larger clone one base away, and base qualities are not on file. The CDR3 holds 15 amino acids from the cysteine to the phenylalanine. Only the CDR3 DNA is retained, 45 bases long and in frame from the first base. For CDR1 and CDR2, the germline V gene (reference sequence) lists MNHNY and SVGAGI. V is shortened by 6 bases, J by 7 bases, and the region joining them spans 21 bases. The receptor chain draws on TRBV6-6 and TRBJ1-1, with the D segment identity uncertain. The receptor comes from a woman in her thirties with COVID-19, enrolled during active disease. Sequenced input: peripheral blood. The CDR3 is CASRYEQKPKDEAFF. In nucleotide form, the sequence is TGTGCCAGCAGATATGAACAGAAACCCAAGGATGAAGCTTTCTTT.